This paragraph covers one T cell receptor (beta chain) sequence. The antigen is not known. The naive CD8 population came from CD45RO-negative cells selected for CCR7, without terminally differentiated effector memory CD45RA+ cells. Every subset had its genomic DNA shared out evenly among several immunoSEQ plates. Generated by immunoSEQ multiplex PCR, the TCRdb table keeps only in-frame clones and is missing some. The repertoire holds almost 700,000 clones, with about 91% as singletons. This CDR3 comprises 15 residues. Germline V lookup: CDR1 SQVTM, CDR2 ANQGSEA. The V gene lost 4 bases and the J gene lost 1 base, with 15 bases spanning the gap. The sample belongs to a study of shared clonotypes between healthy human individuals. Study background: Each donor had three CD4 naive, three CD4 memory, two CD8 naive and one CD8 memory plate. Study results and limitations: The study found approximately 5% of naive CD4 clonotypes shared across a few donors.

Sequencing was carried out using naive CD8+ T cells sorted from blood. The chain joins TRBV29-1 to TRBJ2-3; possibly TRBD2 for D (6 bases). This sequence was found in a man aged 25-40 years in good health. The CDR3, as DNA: TGCAGCGTTGTATCCCCCCAGCGGGGCACAGATACGCAGTATTTT. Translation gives CSVVSPQRGTDTQYF.